The 27 T cell receptor beta chains given below trace back to one sample, sequenced in a study of shared clonotypes between healthy human individuals. Assay used: immunoSEQ multiplex PCR; TCRdb lists only in-frame clones, some missing. The data contain some 500,000 clones, 96% of them seen just once; the ten biggest clones take up 0.06%. The specimen was naive CD4+ T cells sorted from blood. Indicated subset: CD45RA+ positively selected. The receptors originated from a woman aged 25-40 years in good health.

The J gene is TRBJ2-3, the V gene TRBV13; 9 nucleotides align to TRBD2. CDR3 length equals 15 residues. V gave up 5 bases and J gave up 4 bases; unmatched junction bases: 7. Germline V CDR1 and CDR2: PRHDT, FYEKMQ (reference sequence). This CDR3 reads CASSKAGGWADTQYF. CDR3 nucleotide sequence: TGTGCCAGCAGCAAAGCGGGAGGTTGGGCAGATACGCAGTATTTT.

This rearrangement joins TRBV4-1 to TRBJ2-7, with a tentative D call TRBD2 (6 bases). V was pared by 0 bases and J by 7 bases, with 16 bases between. The V gene's germline CDR1 is MGHRA and CDR2 YSYEKL. This CDR3 contains 15 residues. CDR3 sequence: CASSQEGLRDGEQYF. The CDR3, as DNA: TGCGCCAGCAGCCAAGAGGGACTGAGGGACGGGGAGCAGTACTTC.

The chain combines TRBV2 with TRBJ2-7; D is undetermined. Trimming stripped 3 bases from V and 3 bases from J, with 12 bases between. The V gene's germline CDR1 is SNHLY and CDR2 FYNNEI. The CDR3 loop spans 14 amino acids. CDR3 amino acids: CASSENLDNYEQYF. As DNA, the CDR3 is TGTGCCAGCAGTGAGAATCTAGACAACTACGAGCAGTACTTC.

This clone has a single count. The V call is TRBV5-1, the J call TRBJ2-7; 13 bases line up with TRBD2. The CDR3 contains 14 residues. V gave up 5 bases and J gave up 4 bases; unmatched junction bases: 3. CDR1 is SGHRS and CDR2 is YFSETQ in the germline V gene. This CDR3 reads CASRLAGGPYEQYF. Written as DNA, the CDR3 is TGCGCCAGCAGACTAGCGGGAGGGCCGTACGAGCAGTACTTC.

The rearrangement uses TRBV5-1 and TRBJ1-2, with TRBD1 identical over 7 bases. V was pared by 3 bases and J by 3 bases, with 8 bases of the junction left unmatched. Germline lookup yields CDR1 SGHRS and CDR2 YFSETQ. The CDR3 totals 15 residues. The CDR3 DNA reads as TGCGCCAGCAGCTGGGAAGGGGGCGAGGACTATGGCTACACCTTC. It codes for CASSWEGGEDYGYTF.

The rearrangement uses TRBV5-8 and TRBJ1-2; a possible D gene is TRBD1 (5 bases). In germline, CDR1 is SGHTS, CDR2 YDEGEE. Trimming removed 0 bases from V and 3 bases from J, with 9 bases in between. The CDR3 totals 14 residues. DNA of the CDR3: TGTGCCAGCAGCTTGGGGGGCGTCGACTATGGCTACACCTTC. Protein sequence: CASSLGGVDYGYTF.

This sequence joins TRBV11-3 and TRBJ2-1; 14 bases agree with TRBD2. Looked up from germline, CDR1 is SGHNT and CDR2 is YENEEA. The CDR3 length is 17 residues. Trimming at V came to 6 bases and at J to 6 bases, leaving 10 bases not matched to a gene. The CDR3 loop is CASSRTTGTSGSNEQFF. CDR3 nucleotides: TGTGCCAGCAGTCGAACCACCGGGACTAGCGGGAGCAATGAGCAGTTCTTC.

The gene calls are TRBV5-4 and TRBJ1-4; D is ambiguous. The germline V gene encodes CDR1 SGHNT and CDR2 YYREEE (reference sequence). Trimming shortened V by 0 bases and J by 7 bases, and 10 bases separated the two germline ends. The CDR3 sequence is 14 residues long. The CDR3 DNA reads as TGTGCCAGCAGCTTGGCGGGGAAGGGTGAAAAACTGTTTTTT. Translated, it gives CASSLAGKGEKLFF. Full variable domain (rest looked up from reference TRBV5-4 and TRBJ1-4): ETGVTQSPTHLIKTRGQQVTLRCSSQSGHNTVSWYQQALGQGPQFIFQYYREEENGRGNFPPRFSGLQFPNYSSELNVNALELDDSALYLCASSLAGKGEKLFFGSGTQLSVL.

The V call is TRBV19, the J call TRBJ1-2; D remains unclear. The CDR3 totals 13 residues. V was clipped by 4 bases and J by 3 bases, with 9 bases between them. Germline V gene sequence: CDR1 LNHDA, CDR2 SQIVND (reference sequence). The CDR3 is CASSNRRDYGYTF. DNA of the CDR3: TGTGCCAGTAGTAATCGGAGGGACTATGGCTACACCTTC.

This clone came up once. The chain has TRBV2 and TRBJ2-1, with 7 nucleotides matching TRBD2. The CDR3 is made up of 14 amino acids. V was clipped by 7 bases and J by 5 bases; unmatched bases: 8. In germline, CDR1 is SNHLY, CDR2 FYNNEI. This CDR3 reads CASTRSGVNNEQFF. CDR3 coding DNA: TGTGCCAGCACGAGGAGCGGGGTTAACAATGAGCAGTTCTTC.

V usage is TRBV28 and J usage is TRBJ2-1; 7 nucleotides line up with TRBD1. The junction had 15 bases not matched to a gene; V was cut back by 6 bases and J by 7 bases. This CDR3 has 16 residues. Germline V gene data show CDR1 as MDHEN and CDR2 as SYDVKM. DNA of the CDR3: TGTGCCAGCAGCCACGACAGGGTAATCCCTATGAATGAGCAGTTCTTC. This sequence encodes CASSHDRVIPMNEQFF.

This clone was counted only a few times. The V gene is TRBV25-1, the J gene TRBJ2-7, with a tentative D call TRBD1 (5 bases). The CDR3 runs 13 residues. V was trimmed by 4 bases and J by 7 bases, leaving 14 bases between them. The germline CDR1 and CDR2 sequences are MGHDK and SYGVNS. The CDR3 here is CASSVVGEGEQYF. The CDR3, as DNA: TGTGCCAGCAGTGTGGTAGGGGAAGGGGAGCAGTACTTC.

The chain combines TRBV2 with TRBJ1-6; 7 nucleotides line up with TRBD1. This CDR3 contains 16 residues. Germline loops: CDR1 SNHLY, CDR2 FYNNEI. J was trimmed by 9 bases and V by 5 bases; bases with no gene match: 13. CDR3 sequence (DNA): TGTGCCAGCAGTCCCTTCTCCGGGACAGCCAGTTCACCCCTCCACTTT. Amino acid sequence: CASSPFSGTASSPLHF.

Turning to this clone: A read error may produce the germline difference seen at one junction end. This sequence joins TRBV6-5 and TRBJ1-1; 7 bases are a match to TRBD1. The CDR3 runs 14 residues. The germline CDR1 and CDR2 sequences are MNHEY and SVGAGI. Written as DNA, the CDR3 is TGTGCCAGCAGTCGGGACAGAGTGAACACTGCAGCTTTCTTT. Protein sequence: CASSRDRVNTAAFF.

The V call is TRBV20-1, the J call TRBJ2-5; no clear D. Germline V gene lookup returns CDR1 DFQATT and CDR2 SNEGSKA (reference sequence). The CDR3 runs to 11 residues. The V end lost 6 bases, the J end lost 2 bases, and 7 bases lay between the germline ends. Written as DNA, the CDR3 is TGCAGTGCCTTACGACAAGAGACCCAGTACTTC. This encodes CSALRQETQYF.

This rearrangement joins TRBV5-1 to TRBJ1-5, with D unresolved. Trimming took off 0 bases at V and 0 bases at J, with 10 bases between the two ends. There are 16 residues in the CDR3. Germline CDR1 is SGHRS and CDR2 is YFSETQ. DNA of the CDR3: TGCGCCAGCAGCTTGGAATCCGGGAATAGCAATCAGCCCCAGCATTTT. This translates into CASSLESGNSNQPQHF.

This sequence joins TRBV19 and TRBJ2-7, with D unresolved. V lost 5 bases and J lost 2, with 16 bases in between. CDR1 is LNHDA and CDR2 is SQIVND in the germline V gene (reference sequence). CDR3 size: 15 residues. CDR3 residues: CASSPAQVTAYEQYF. In DNA, the CDR3 is TGTGCCAGTAGTCCCGCGCAGGTCACGGCCTACGAGCAGTACTTC. Looking up the rest from reference TRBV19 and TRBJ2-7 gives the full variable domain: DGGITQSPKYLFRKEGQNVTLSCEQNLNHDAMYWYRQDPGQGLRLIYYSQIVNDFQKGDIAEGYSVSREKKESFPLTVTSAQKNPTAFYLCASSPAQVTAYEQYFGPGTRLTVT.

V and J are TRBV29-1 and TRBJ1-2, with D tentatively TRBD1 (6 bases). Germline V gene sequence: CDR1 SQVTM, CDR2 ANQGSEA. The V gene lost 0 bases and the J gene lost 8 bases, with 16 bases spanning the gap. The CDR3 spans 14 residues. The CDR3 protein is CSVEEFRGREGYTF. The CDR3 nucleotides are TGCAGCGTTGAAGAATTCCGGGGGCGGGAAGGCTACACCTTC.

This chain connects TRBV28 to TRBJ1-2; 7 nucleotides align to TRBD1. The CDR3 spans 12 residues. CDR1 and CDR2 from the germline V gene are MDHEN and SYDVKM. V dropped 8 bases and J dropped 3; count of bases not matched to a gene: 3. CDR3 in DNA: TGTGCCAGCCGACAGGGACACTATGGCTACACCTTC. Protein sequence: CASRQGHYGYTF.

The J gene is TRBJ2-1, the V gene TRBV27; TRBD2 agrees at 8 bases. Germline lookup yields CDR1 MNHEY and CDR2 SMNVEV (reference sequence). V trimming: 6 bases; J trimming: 4 bases; junction bases outside the gene matches: 11. The CDR3 is 16 residues long. CDR3 amino acids: CASRLAGLPSYNEQFF. DNA for the CDR3: TGTGCCAGCAGGCTAGCGGGTCTACCTAGTTACAATGAGCAGTTCTTC.

In its sample, this clone was seen once. The chain combines TRBV7-6 with TRBJ2-7; weak D call: TRBD2 (6 bases). Between the trimmed V and J ends, which lost 4 bases and 3 bases, there was a span of 19 bases. This CDR3 comprises 16 residues. Germline CDR1 is SGHVS and CDR2 is FNYEAQ. CDR3 DNA: TGTGCCAGCAGCTCCCCGTTCGGGGGAATAGGCTACGAGCAGTACTTC. This sequence encodes CASSSPFGGIGYEQYF.

The rearrangement links TRBV4-1 to TRBJ1-5; the match to TRBD1 covers 9 bases. CDR1 and CDR2 from the germline V gene are MGHRA and YSYEKL. The trim removed 2 bases at V and 4 bases at J, leaving 6 bases unmatched. CDR3 length equals 16 residues. The CDR3 sequence: CASSQPGQGENQPQHF. In DNA form, the CDR3 reads TGCGCCAGCAGCCAACCGGGACAGGGCGAGAATCAGCCCCAGCATTTT.

The V gene is TRBV19, the J gene TRBJ2-1; no firm D call. The CDR3 spans 13 residues. Trimming removed 10 bases from V and 2 bases from J, with 12 bases in between. Germline V gene lookup returns CDR1 LNHDA and CDR2 SQIVND (reference sequence). CDR3 amino acids: CATRLGTYNEQFF. The CDR3 bases are TGTGCCACTAGGTTGGGGACCTACAATGAGCAGTTCTTC. The whole variable domain, filled in from reference TRBV19 and TRBJ2-1, reads DGGITQSPKYLFRKEGQNVTLSCEQNLNHDAMYWYRQDPGQGLRLIYYSQIVNDFQKGDIAEGYSVSREKKESFPLTVTSAQKNPTAFYLCATRLGTYNEQFFGPGTRLTVL.

The chain combines TRBV28 with TRBJ2-3, with 9 bases fitting TRBD2. There are 17 residues in the CDR3. The germline V gene encodes CDR1 MDHEN and CDR2 SYDVKM. The J segment lost 1 base and the V segment lost 6 bases, leaving 11 bases of the junction unmatched. The CDR3 loop is CASSLELAGTGTDTQYF. The CDR3 region has the DNA TGTGCCAGCAGCCTTGAACTAGCGGGTACAGGCACAGATACGCAGTATTTT.

The CDR3 sequence is CASGADLEETQYF. In DNA form, the CDR3 reads TGTGCTAGTGGGGCCGACTTGGAGGAGACCCAGTACTTC. The rearrangement joins TRBV12-5 to TRBJ2-5; D is ambiguous. The CDR3 spans 13 residues. Per the germline V gene, CDR1 is LGHNT and CDR2 is FRNRAP. V lost 6 bases, J lost 5 bases, and 13 bases lay in between.

V usage is TRBV19 and J usage is TRBJ2-7; D unresolved. The CDR3 spans 13 residues. Deletions cut 0 bases from V and 1 base from J, with 4 bases between. The V gene's germline CDR1 is LNHDA and CDR2 SQIVND (reference sequence). For the CDR3, the DNA is TGTGCCAGTAGTATAGATGTTTCCTACGAGCAGTACTTC. It codes for CASSIDVSYEQYF.

V usage is TRBV4-1 and J usage is TRBJ2-1; 10 bases map to TRBD2. Germline-derived CDR1 and CDR2 are MGHRA and YSYEKL. Unmatched junction bases numbered 15, after V lost 0 bases and J lost 7 bases. CDR3 length equals 19 residues. The CDR3 DNA follows: TGCGCCAGCAGCCAAGATCGCTTATCAACTAGCGGGGCGATTAATGAGCAGTTCTTC. Amino acids: CASSQDRLSTSGAINEQFF.